This is a list of T cell receptor beta chains from one sample in a study of vaccination effects on CD4 cells after COVID-19. Antigens of these TCRs are unknown. Profiling relied on immunoSEQ multiplex PCR, and the TCRdb table lists in-frame clones only, not all of them. The table records 71,000 or so clones, roughly 72% of them present only once. Material: CD4+ T cells from PBMCs cultured with HCoV-OC43 spike peptides, obtained before COVID-19 vaccination. These receptors all come from a human donor who received a COVID-19 vaccine. CDR3s include the opening cysteine and the closing phenylalanine or tryptophan. Fields, in order: CDR3 protein, CDR3 DNA, D gene, V gene, J gene, clone size. A D gene is named only where the DNA matches it firmly. Size is stated for part of the rows, as once, few or many counts, or as a class when the clone is expanded.

CASRKGYGYTF	TGTGCCAGCAGAAAGGGGTATGGCTACACCTTC	NA	TRBV6-5	TRBJ1-2	NA
CASSPKTGVTDTIYF	TGTGCCAGCTCACCAAAAACAGGGGTGACGGACACCATATATTTT	TRBD1	TRBV18	TRBJ1-3	NA
CASSLEPQGENEKLFF	TGCGCCAGCAGCTTGGAGCCACAGGGCGAGAATGAAAAACTGTTTTTT	NA	TRBV5-1	TRBJ1-4	NA
CASSERTGGRNNEQFF	TGTGCCAGCAGTGAACGGACAGGGGGTCGGAACAATGAGCAGTTCTTC	TRBD1	TRBV6-1	TRBJ2-1	NA
CASSLKPGTFNEQFF	TGTGCCAGCAGCTTAAAGCCTGGGACTTTCAATGAGCAGTTCTTC	NA	TRBV7-3	TRBJ2-1	NA
CASRNNWDRASDTQYF	TGTGCCAGCAGGAACAACTGGGACAGGGCCTCAGATACGCAGTATTTT	TRBD1	TRBV3-1/TRBV3-2	TRBJ2-3	NA
CASRGTVLNTEAFF	TGTGCCAGCAGGGGGACAGTCCTGAACACTGAAGCTTTCTTT	NA	TRBV21-1	TRBJ1-1	NA
CASSLDRDRQNEKLFF	TGTGCCAGCAGCTTAGACCGGGACAGACAGAATGAAAAACTGTTTTTT	TRBD1	TRBV11-2	TRBJ1-4	once
CATSDSEGQGVGQPQHF	TGTGCCACCAGTGATTCGGAAGGCCAGGGGGTCGGTCAGCCCCAGCATTTT	TRBD1	TRBV24-1	TRBJ1-5	NA
CATSDPGRSSTDTQYF	TGTGCCACCAGTGACCCGGGACGCTCAAGCACAGATACGCAGTATTTT	NA	TRBV24-1	TRBJ2-3	NA
CASASQPTGEKLFF	TGTGCCAGCGCGTCGCAACCCACCGGTGAAAAACTGTTTTTT	NA	TRBV9	TRBJ1-4	once
CASSPYKGRISGNTIYF	TGTGCCAGCTCACCATATAAGGGACGGATCTCTGGAAACACCATATATTTT	NA	TRBV18	TRBJ1-3	NA
CASSPGRMVTEAFF	TGTGCCAGCTCACCGGGGCGGATGGTCACTGAAGCTTTCTTT	NA	TRBV18	TRBJ1-1	NA
CASSSVGGAQSPLHF	TGTGCCAGCAGCTCAGTGGGCGGGGCTCAGTCGCCCCTCCACTTT	NA	TRBV2	TRBJ1-6	NA
CASSPFTVPTHNQPQHF	TGTGCCAGCAGCCCGTTCACCGTCCCGACCCATAATCAGCCCCAGCATTTT	NA	TRBV3-1/TRBV3-2	TRBJ1-5	NA
CASVLWNTIYF	TGTGCCAGCGTGCTGTGGAACACCATATATTTT	NA	TRBV6-5	TRBJ1-3	NA
CSAASQETQYF	TGCAGTGCTGCAAGCCAAGAGACCCAGTACTTC	NA	TRBV20-1	TRBJ2-5	NA
CASSLVAGAGNTIYF	TGCGCCAGCAGCTTGGTGGCAGGGGCTGGAAACACCATATATTTT	NA	TRBV5-1	TRBJ1-3	NA
CASSSGQDSEKLFF	TGCGCCAGCAGTTCGGGCCAGGACTCGGAAAAACTGTTTTTT	NA	TRBV10-1	TRBJ1-4	NA
CASMRGGGNQPQHF	TGTGCCAGCATGCGAGGAGGGGGCAATCAGCCCCAGCATTTT	NA	TRBV28	TRBJ1-5	NA
CASSLGTGVYNSPLHF	TGTGCCAGCAGTCTGGGGACAGGGGTGTATAATTCACCCCTCCACTTT	TRBD1	TRBV27	TRBJ1-6	few
CASSEGNVPRGETQYF	TGTGCCAGCAGTGAGGGAAACGTTCCCCGGGGAGAGACCCAGTACTTC	NA	TRBV2	TRBJ2-5	NA
CASAMANEKLFF	TGTGCCAGCGCTATGGCGAATGAAAAACTGTTTTTT	NA	TRBV6-6	TRBJ1-4	NA
CASSLTGGGTEAFF	TGTGCCAGCAGCCTGACGGGGGGCGGGACTGAAGCTTTCTTT	NA	TRBV5-6	TRBJ1-1	NA
CASSLVRTGNTIYF	TGTGCCAGCAGCTTAGTCCGTACTGGAAACACCATATATTTT	NA	TRBV7-8	TRBJ1-3	NA
CASSPSVFGGDNEQFF	TGTGCCAGCAGCCCAAGCGTATTCGGGGGAGACAATGAGCAGTTCTTC	NA	TRBV4-2	TRBJ2-1	NA
CASSLGGARTDTQYF	TGTGCCAGCAGTTTGGGAGGAGCGCGCACAGATACGCAGTATTTT	NA	TRBV28	TRBJ2-3	NA
CASSLAPGGYYGYTF	TGTGCCAGCAGCTTAGCGCCGGGGGGCTACTATGGCTACACCTTC	NA	TRBV7-2	TRBJ1-2	NA
CASSLRTGVNEQFF	TGTGCCAGCAGCCTGCGAACAGGGGTCAATGAGCAGTTCTTC	TRBD1	TRBV3-1/TRBV3-2	TRBJ2-1	few
CASSSIRATNEKLFF	TGTGCCAGCAGCTCAATCCGAGCAACTAATGAAAAACTGTTTTTT	NA	TRBV3-1/TRBV3-2	TRBJ1-4	NA
CASSYTSTGTGELFF	TGTGCCAGCAGCTATACTAGCACGGGCACCGGGGAGCTGTTTTTT	NA	TRBV7-3	TRBJ2-2	NA
CASSPGQGTYGYTF	TGCGCCAGCAGCCCAGGACAGGGGACTTATGGCTACACCTTC	TRBD1	TRBV4-1	TRBJ1-2	NA
CASSLEGETQYF	TGCGCCAGCAGCTTGGAAGGGGAGACCCAGTACTTC	NA	TRBV5-1	TRBJ2-5	NA
CASSPRGPANTGELFF	TGTGCCAGCAGCCCACGCGGCCCTGCGAACACCGGGGAGCTGTTTTTT	NA	TRBV7-3	TRBJ2-2	few
CASSPGVPSDTQYF	TGTGCCAGCAGTCCCGGGGTACCCTCAGATACGCAGTATTTT	NA	TRBV2	TRBJ2-3	NA
CASSPTPTGNTIYF	TGTGCCAGCTCACCGACACCAACTGGAAACACCATATATTTT	NA	TRBV18	TRBJ1-3	NA
CATTRDRGGVETQYF	TGTGCCACGACCCGGGACAGGGGCGGAGTAGAGACCCAGTACTTC	TRBD1	TRBV19	TRBJ2-5	NA